These T cell receptor beta chains were read from a single sample in a study of cytomegalovirus exposure and HLA in healthy donors. Only in-frame clones appear in the TCRdb table, and some are missing; sequencing was by immunoSEQ multiplex PCR. Among about 150,000 clones listed, roughly 73% were seen once. Sequenced: PBMCs. These receptors were taken from a man aged 18 to 35 in good health and CMV-seropositive. CDR3s include the opening cysteine and the closing phenylalanine or tryptophan. The order of the fields is J gene, D gene, V gene, CDR3 length, clone size, CDR3 DNA, CDR3 protein. D genes are given only for firm matches. Expanded clones get a size class; other rows say once, few or many, or leave the size out.

j_gene: TRBJ1-2; d_gene: NA; v_gene: TRBV10-2; len: 13; abundance: NA; CDR3nt: TGCGCCAGCAGTGAAGGGGGGGCCTATGGCTACACCTTC; CDR3aa: CASSEGGAYGYTF
j_gene: TRBJ1-1; d_gene: NA; v_gene: TRBV29-1; len: 13; abundance: NA; CDR3nt: TGCAGCGTTGGCGCAGGCGACAACACTGAAGCTTTCTTT; CDR3aa: CSVGAGDNTEAFF
j_gene: TRBJ2-1; d_gene: TRBD2; v_gene: TRBV6-1; len: 13; abundance: NA; CDR3nt: TGTGCCAGCATGCCCGGGGGGGGAATCGGGCAGTTCTTC; CDR3aa: CASMPGGGIGQFF
j_gene: TRBJ2-1; d_gene: TRBD2; v_gene: TRBV7-7; len: 15; abundance: NA; CDR3nt: TGTGCTAGCAGCCCGAAGAGCGGGAGTTTAAATGAGCAGTTCTTC; CDR3aa: CASSPKSGSLNEQFF
j_gene: TRBJ1-1; d_gene: NA; v_gene: TRBV25-1; len: 14; abundance: NA; CDR3nt: TGTGCCAGCAGCGAGTCTGCGGGGAACCCTGAAGCTTTCTTT; CDR3aa: CASSESAGNPEAFF
j_gene: TRBJ2-1; d_gene: TRBD2; v_gene: TRBV5-1; len: 16; abundance: NA; CDR3nt: TGCGCCAGCAGCCCGCCGGGACTAGCGGGAGGGAATGAGCAGTTCTTC; CDR3aa: CASSPPGLAGGNEQFF
j_gene: TRBJ2-3; d_gene: TRBD2; v_gene: TRBV4-1; len: 16; abundance: NA; CDR3nt: TGCGCCAGCAGCCAAGATACTAGCGGGAGGTTAAATACGCAGTATTTT; CDR3aa: CASSQDTSGRLNTQYF
j_gene: TRBJ2-2; d_gene: NA; v_gene: TRBV7-8; len: 15; abundance: once; CDR3nt: TGTGCCAGCAGCTTAGCTCGAGGGAGGCCCGGGGAGCTGTTTTTT; CDR3aa: CASSLARGRPGELFF
j_gene: TRBJ2-1; d_gene: TRBD2; v_gene: TRBV7-2; len: 18; abundance: few; CDR3nt: TGTGCCAGCAGCTTAGTGGGAGCGGGAGGGTCGGAGGCCAATGAGCAGTTCTTC; CDR3aa: CASSLVGAGGSEANEQFF
j_gene: TRBJ1-1; d_gene: NA; v_gene: TRBV29-1; len: 12; abundance: NA; CDR3nt: TGCAGCGTTGGAGAGTCGTACACTGAAGCTTTCTTT; CDR3aa: CSVGESYTEAFF
j_gene: TRBJ2-5; d_gene: NA; v_gene: TRBV7-2; len: 15; abundance: NA; CDR3nt: TGTGCCAGCAGCTTCGTGGCGGGTGCCTGGGAGACCCAGTACTTC; CDR3aa: CASSFVAGAWETQYF
j_gene: TRBJ2-6; d_gene: NA; v_gene: TRBV5-1; len: 19; abundance: NA; CDR3nt: TGCGCCACCAGTCCAGGGGCTCTAACACCTAACTCTGGGGCCAACGTCCTGACTTTC; CDR3aa: CATSPGALTPNSGANVLTF
j_gene: TRBJ2-7; d_gene: TRBD1; v_gene: TRBV15; len: 14; abundance: once; CDR3nt: TGTGCCACCAGCAGACCGGGACAGGGAAACGAGCAGTACTTC; CDR3aa: CATSRPGQGNEQYF
j_gene: TRBJ1-1; d_gene: TRBD1; v_gene: TRBV19; len: 12; abundance: NA; CDR3nt: TGTGCCAGTAGGCCGGGACAGGGTCGCGCTTTCTTT; CDR3aa: CASRPGQGRAFF
j_gene: TRBJ2-7; d_gene: NA; v_gene: TRBV18; len: 15; abundance: NA; CDR3nt: TGTGCCAGCTCAACTACCGGGACAAGACCCTACGAGCAGTACTTC; CDR3aa: CASSTTGTRPYEQYF
j_gene: TRBJ2-7; d_gene: NA; v_gene: TRBV30; len: 16; abundance: NA; CDR3nt: TGTGCCTGGAGTGTAGGGGCCTCAGGTCCATCCTACGAGCAGTACTTC; CDR3aa: CAWSVGASGPSYEQYF
j_gene: TRBJ2-5; d_gene: TRBD2; v_gene: TRBV27; len: 15; abundance: NA; CDR3nt: TGTGCCAGCAGTACACGACTAGCTGGGGGGGAGACCCAGTACTTC; CDR3aa: CASSTRLAGGETQYF
j_gene: TRBJ2-7; d_gene: TRBD2; v_gene: TRBV11-3; len: 16; abundance: NA; CDR3nt: TGTGCCAGCAGCCCTGGGACTAGCGGGAGGGTTCCCGAGCAGTACTTC; CDR3aa: CASSPGTSGRVPEQYF
j_gene: TRBJ1-1; d_gene: TRBD1; v_gene: TRBV5-4; len: 14; abundance: few; CDR3nt: TGTGCCAGCAGCCCCAGGGGGCTAAGCACTGAAGCTTTCTTT; CDR3aa: CASSPRGLSTEAFF
j_gene: TRBJ1-2; d_gene: NA; v_gene: TRBV6-1; len: 14; abundance: NA; CDR3nt: TGTGCCAGCAGTGAAGTAGGGGACATCTATGGCTACACCTTC; CDR3aa: CASSEVGDIYGYTF
j_gene: TRBJ2-1; d_gene: NA; v_gene: TRBV7-9; len: 14; abundance: NA; CDR3nt: TGTGCCAGCAGCTTAGGCAGGACTGCGAATGAGCAGTTCTTC; CDR3aa: CASSLGRTANEQFF
j_gene: TRBJ1-1; d_gene: TRBD1; v_gene: TRBV11-3; len: 14; abundance: NA; CDR3nt: TGTGCCAGCAGTTCAGGGGGATCGAACACTGAAGCTTTCTTT; CDR3aa: CASSSGGSNTEAFF
j_gene: TRBJ2-1; d_gene: TRBD2; v_gene: TRBV2; len: 11; abundance: NA; CDR3nt: TGTGCCAGCGGGACTAGCGATGAGCAGTTCTTC; CDR3aa: CASGTSDEQFF
j_gene: TRBJ2-4; d_gene: TRBD2; v_gene: TRBV28; len: 17; abundance: NA; CDR3nt: TGTGCCAGCAGCTGGGAATGGGGCGGGAGGGCCAAAAACATTCAGTACTTC; CDR3aa: CASSWEWGGRAKNIQYF
j_gene: TRBJ2-3; d_gene: NA; v_gene: TRBV5-6; len: 15; abundance: NA; CDR3nt: TGTGCCAGCAGCTCAAGGGGCGCCCCCACAGATACGCAGTATTTT; CDR3aa: CASSSRGAPTDTQYF
j_gene: TRBJ2-5; d_gene: TRBD2; v_gene: TRBV29-1; len: 14; abundance: NA; CDR3nt: TGCAGCGTCAAAAACCGCGGGAGGCAAGAGACCCAGTACTTC; CDR3aa: CSVKNRGRQETQYF
j_gene: TRBJ2-1; d_gene: NA; v_gene: TRBV28; len: 11; abundance: NA; CDR3nt: TGTGCCAGCAGTTTCCGGAATGAGCAGTTCTTC; CDR3aa: CASSFRNEQFF
j_gene: TRBJ2-7; d_gene: NA; v_gene: TRBV19; len: 15; abundance: NA; CDR3nt: TGTGCCAGTAGTATTGATCCTGACAGAGCCTACGAGCAGTACTTC; CDR3aa: CASSIDPDRAYEQYF
j_gene: TRBJ2-3; d_gene: TRBD2; v_gene: TRBV7-8; len: 15; abundance: NA; CDR3nt: TGTGCCAGCAGCGTAGCGGGAGGTGGCACAGATACGCAGTATTTT; CDR3aa: CASSVAGGGTDTQYF
j_gene: TRBJ2-1; d_gene: NA; v_gene: TRBV7-9; len: 16; abundance: NA; CDR3nt: TGTGCCAGCAGCGGTCTGTCCGGGAGTGTTTACAATGAGCAGTTCTTC; CDR3aa: CASSGLSGSVYNEQFF
j_gene: TRBJ2-1; d_gene: TRBD2; v_gene: TRBV2; len: 14; abundance: few; CDR3nt: TGTGCCAGCAGTCAGCGGGGTAACTACAATGAGCAGTTCTTC; CDR3aa: CASSQRGNYNEQFF
j_gene: TRBJ2-7; d_gene: TRBD2; v_gene: TRBV11-2; len: 16; abundance: NA; CDR3nt: TGTGCCAGCAGCACCCCGGGACTAGTCCGATCCTACGAGCAGTACTTC; CDR3aa: CASSTPGLVRSYEQYF
j_gene: TRBJ2-7; d_gene: TRBD1; v_gene: TRBV5-4; len: 15; abundance: NA; CDR3nt: TGTGCCAGCAGCTTCCGCACAGGGGGCAAGAACGAGCAGTACTTC; CDR3aa: CASSFRTGGKNEQYF
j_gene: TRBJ2-7; d_gene: TRBD1; v_gene: TRBV7-2; len: 15; abundance: NA; CDR3nt: TGTGCCAGCAGCTTAACATGGGACAGAATCTACGAGCAGTACTTC; CDR3aa: CASSLTWDRIYEQYF
j_gene: TRBJ2-7; d_gene: TRBD1; v_gene: TRBV27; len: 14; abundance: NA; CDR3nt: TGTGCCAGCACCTCCTCCCGGACAGGGGTCGAGCAGTACTTC; CDR3aa: CASTSSRTGVEQYF
j_gene: TRBJ2-7; d_gene: TRBD2; v_gene: TRBV30; len: 16; abundance: once; CDR3nt: TGTGCCTGGAGTGGGACTAGCGGGAGGTCCTCCTACGAGCAGTACTTC; CDR3aa: CAWSGTSGRSSYEQYF
j_gene: TRBJ2-1; d_gene: TRBD2; v_gene: TRBV29-1; len: 16; abundance: NA; CDR3nt: TGCAGCGTTTTAACTAGCGGGCCATCATGGAACAATGAGCAGTTCTTC; CDR3aa: CSVLTSGPSWNNEQFF
j_gene: TRBJ2-2; d_gene: TRBD1; v_gene: TRBV10-3; len: 14; abundance: NA; CDR3nt: TGTGCCATGGGGGGACAGGGTGTTTCCGGGGAGCTGTTTTTT; CDR3aa: CAMGGQGVSGELFF
j_gene: TRBJ2-6; d_gene: TRBD1; v_gene: TRBV19; len: 17; abundance: NA; CDR3nt: TGTGCCAGTAGCGCAGGGGGCCTGCTATCTGGGGCCAACGTCCTGACTTTC; CDR3aa: CASSAGGLLSGANVLTF
j_gene: TRBJ2-7; d_gene: TRBD2; v_gene: TRBV7-9; len: 14; abundance: NA; CDR3nt: TGTGCCAGCAGTCAGCGGGAGGGCCAAAAAGAGCAGTACTTC; CDR3aa: CASSQREGQKEQYF
j_gene: TRBJ2-7; d_gene: TRBD2; v_gene: TRBV6-6; len: 15; abundance: once; CDR3nt: TGTGCCAGCAGTTACGGGACTAGCGGGAACTACGAGCAGTACTTC; CDR3aa: CASSYGTSGNYEQYF